This TCR beta chain was profiled in a study of neurological immune-mediated disorders. This clonotype showed up many times. The authors produced cDNA by 5'RACE using 10-nucleotide random UMIs. TCRdb fed the 5' RACE reads into MiXCR, producing one record per CDR3 protein. Of under 35,000 distinct CDR3 sequences listed, about an eighth are singletons. Stated time point: technical triplicate 2. The CDR3 runs 11 residues. Trimming took off 3 bases at V and 7 bases at J, with 6 bases between the two ends. The TCR was taken from a female donor with HTLV-1-associated myelopathy (HAM/TSP). Material for sequencing was CD4+ T cells from blood. The V and J genes are TRBV12-3 or TRBV12-4 and TRBJ1-1, with D perhaps TRBD1 (5 bases). The chain's CDR3 is CASSLGDEAFF. The CDR3 DNA reads TGTGCCAGCAGTTTGGGGGATGAAGCTTTCTTT.